This T cell receptor (beta chain) was recorded in a study of blood T cells in healthy people across ages. General study findings and limits: Long-lived donors had more naive CD4+ cells and higher diversity than aged donors. A roughly linear fall in TCR beta diversity per million T cells was seen with increasing age.

In regard to this clonotype: What it binds is not known.

A second roughly 6 to 12 cycle PCR used barcoded and J-beta primers. TCRdb redid the calling of the 5' RACE reads with MiXCR, one entry per CDR3 protein. The sample lists approximately 1,700,000 distinct CDR3 sequences, roughly two fifths occurring once. Donors gave 8 to 10 milliliters of peripheral blood apiece. Germline CDR1 is MNHEY and CDR2 is SVGEGT. The CDR3 extends over 17 amino acids. Between the trimmed V and J ends, which lost 5 bases and 4 bases, there was a span of 21 bases. The sequence was collected from a human donor in good health. Sequencing used blood. The rearrangement joins TRBV6-2 or TRBV6-3 to TRBJ1-5; a weak D match, TRBD1 (5 bases). In nucleotides, the CDR3 is TGTGCCAGCAGTAACGGCATGGGGACGACCTATAATCAGCCCCAGCATTTT. Translated, it gives CASSNGMGTTYNQPQHF.